This T cell receptor (beta chain) was sequenced during a study of T cells after yellow fever vaccination. Study context: Fractions of limited cellularity were prepared by means of SMART-Seq v4 Ultra Low Input.

They built TCR cDNA with 5'RACE template switching, a step that put in a universal primer site and UMIs. TCRdb reanalysed the 5' RACE reads using MiXCR and keeps one entry per CDR3 protein. This table has about 320,000 distinct CDR3 sequences, roughly 4.3% appearing once. Overall study results and limits: Overall, a small share of clonotypes was seen in both CD4 and CD8 compartments.

This clonotype has a handful of counts. The antigen is not known. This CDR3 spans 14 amino acids. Trimming shortened V by 7 bases and J by 5 bases, and 15 bases separated the two germline ends. Germline assignment: CDR1 MNHEY and CDR2 SVGEGT. The chain is built from TRBV6-2 or TRBV6-3 and TRBJ1-5; no clear D gene. Here the sequenced sample was PBMCs, taken 15 days after the yellow fever booster vaccination. The clonotype was recovered from a man aged 18 to 29 who received the YFV17D yellow fever vaccine. CDR3 residues: CASTSRFQDQPQHF. The CDR3 region has the DNA TGTGCCAGCACCTCGAGGTTCCAGGATCAGCCCCAGCATTTT.